Each of the 13 T cell receptor beta chains below was sequenced from the same sample in a study of preoperative IRX-2 immunotherapy in early breast cancer. Treatment given: preoperative locoregional IRX-2 cytokine immunotherapy. Clones were read by immunoSEQ multiplex PCR, and TCRdb kept only the in-frame ones, dropping some. Among fewer than 40,000 clones, 89% were seen once, and the ten largest hold 1.5% to 2%. Sequenced here: tumor tissue, sampled after IRX-2 immunotherapy. These receptors came from a human donor with breast cancer.

V is TRBV6-8 and J is TRBJ1-1; perhaps TRBD1 as D (5 bases). The CDR3 sequence is 13 residues long. The ends were cut back, 6 bases at V and 7 bases at J, with 15 bases in the middle. CDR1 MNHGY and CDR2 SAAAGT come from the germline V gene. The DNA of the CDR3 is TGTGCCAGCAGCCACCCCGGACAAGTTGAAGCTTTCTTT. The encoded protein is CASSHPGQVEAFF.

CDR3 amino acids: CASSSRHYEQYF. The DNA for the CDR3 is TGTGCCAGCAGTTCGCGCCACTACGAGCAGTACTTC. The genes are TRBV6-8 and TRBJ2-7; the D is unclear. This CDR3 has 12 residues. Trimming removed 4 bases at V and 3 bases at J, with 7 bases between. The V gene's germline CDR1 is MNHGY and CDR2 SAAAGT.

The genes are TRBV14 and TRBJ2-1, with TRBD2 matching 9 bases. The CDR3 extends over 14 amino acids. V lost 5 bases to trimming and J lost 7 bases; unmatched junction nucleotides: 6. Germline V lookup: CDR1 SGHDN, CDR2 FVKESK. CDR3 protein: CASSRLAVTNEQFF. CDR3 sequence (DNA): TGTGCCAGCAGCAGACTAGCGGTAACTAATGAGCAGTTCTTC.

J is TRBJ2-4 and V is TRBV6-8; unclear D gene. CDR1 MNHGY and CDR2 SAAAGT come from the germline V gene. Trimming left V 0 bases short and J 7 bases short, with 19 bases between. CDR3 length equals 17 residues. The CDR3 protein is CASSYSRLGFSLNIQYF. Here the CDR3 DNA reads TGTGCCAGCAGTTACTCGAGGCTCGGGTTCTCATTGAACATTCAGTACTTC.

The chain combines TRBV7-1 with TRBJ1-5; D gene uncertain. TRBV7-1 is assigned to the ORF class and has an uncertain function. This CDR3 spans 13 amino acids. Between the trimmed V and J ends, which lost 5 bases and 5 bases, there was a span of 10 bases. CDR3 in DNA: TGTGCCAGCAGCCCCCGGTGGGATCAGCCCCAGCATTTT. It encodes CASSPRWDQPQHF.

In this sample, this clone turned up once. The chain is built from TRBV14 and TRBJ2-1; 7 nucleotides align to TRBD2. The CDR3 extends over 19 amino acids. Per germline, CDR1 SGHDN and CDR2 FVKESK. Germline trimming cut 4 bases from V and 1 base from J; bases unmatched to any gene: 16. The CDR3 sequence: CASSPFVKGGSGSYNEQFF. CDR3 bases: TGTGCCAGCAGCCCCTTTGTTAAGGGCGGGAGTGGGTCCTACAATGAGCAGTTCTTC.

Only a few counts were recorded for this clone. V is TRBV11-3 and J is TRBJ1-1; D is unclear. Trimming took off 5 bases at V and 2 bases at J, with 15 bases between the two ends. The CDR3 length is 15 residues. Germline CDR1 SGHNT, CDR2 YENEEA. DNA of the CDR3: TGTGCCAGCAGCGTACAGCCTAGAGGTAACACTGAAGCTTTCTTT. It encodes CASSVQPRGNTEAFF. The whole variable domain, filled in from reference TRBV11-3 and TRBJ1-1, reads EAGVVQSPRYKIIEKKQPVAFWCNPISGHNTLYWYLQNLGQGPELLIRYENEEAVDDSQLPKDRFSAERLKGVDSTLKIQPAELGDSAVYLCASSVQPRGNTEAFFGQGTRLTVV.

This rearrangement joins TRBV6-7 to TRBJ2-2, with 10 positions matching TRBD1. TRBV6-7 is treated as an ORF (open reading frame) with a function not yet certain. CDR3 length: 19 residues. Trimming cost V 5 bases and J 3 bases; bases outside gene matches: 15. The CDR3 spells CASSERGTGERRYTGELFF. Here the CDR3 DNA reads TGTGCCAGCAGTGAAAGAGGGACAGGGGAACGGAGGTACACCGGGGAGCTGTTTTTT.

This clone has just one count. V gene TRBV6-8 combines with J gene TRBJ2-1; 13 bases line up with TRBD2. This CDR3 has 17 residues. Germline values: CDR1 MNHGY, CDR2 SAAAGT. Unmatched junction bases numbered 2, after V lost 0 bases and J lost 3 bases. The CDR3 here is CASSYSRTSGGYNEQFF. CDR3 DNA sequence: TGTGCCAGCAGTTACTCGAGGACTAGCGGGGGCTACAATGAGCAGTTCTTC.

The V call is TRBV6-8, the J call TRBJ2-5; the D is unclear. Germline V gene data show CDR1 as MNHGY and CDR2 as SAAAGT. With 0 bases removed from V and 2 bases from J, the gap between germline ends came to 7 bases. This CDR3 region has 14 residues. For the CDR3, the DNA is TGTGCCAGCAGTTACTCTACGGGTCAAGAGACCCAGTACTTC. Translated: CASSYSTGQETQYF.

V and J are TRBV6-8 and TRBJ1-5; D not certain. The V end lost 5 bases, the J end lost 0 bases, and 5 bases lay between the germline ends. From germline, CDR1 is MNHGY and CDR2 SAAAGT. The CDR3 sequence is 13 residues long. The CDR3 here is CASSRGSNQPQHF. CDR3 nucleotides: TGTGCCAGCAGTCGCGGTAGCAATCAGCCCCAGCATTTT.

This chain uses TRBV6-8 with TRBJ2-7; D perhaps matches TRBD2 (5 bases). V lost 4 bases, J lost 1 base, and 17 bases lay in between. CDR1 MNHGY and CDR2 SAAAGT come from the germline V gene. The CDR3 extends over 16 amino acids. The DNA of the CDR3 is TGTGCCAGCAGTTCCCCTCGGGGAAAGCGGTCCTACGAGCAGTACTTC. Translation gives CASSSPRGKRSYEQYF.

This chain links TRBV6-8 with TRBJ1-2; D gene uncertain. The germline V and J ends were trimmed by 4 bases and 4 bases, with 13 bases remaining between them. The CDR3 has 14 residues. Per the germline V gene, CDR1 is MNHGY and CDR2 is SAAAGT. CDR3 DNA sequence: TGTGCCAGCAGTTCCACGGACGGCCGCTATGGCTACACCTTC. This sequence encodes CASSSTDGRYGYTF.